Detailed here is one T cell receptor (beta chain). The sample is drawn from a study of blood T cell repertoires in COVID-19. Assay used: immunoSEQ multiplex PCR; TCRdb lists only in-frame clones, some missing. Among hundreds of thousands of clones listed, roughly 90% were seen once. The sequence was collected from a woman in her 70s with COVID-19, enrolled during active disease. Specimen: peripheral blood.

CDR3 region: CASSSGGMNTEAFF. CDR3 in DNA: TGTGCCAGCAGCTCAGGGGGGATGAACACTGAAGCTTTCTTT. The chain has TRBV11-2 and TRBJ1-1; TRBD1 aligns across 7 bases. V shed 4 bases and J 0 bases; nucleotides not matched to a gene: 2. The CDR3 has 14 residues. From germline, CDR1 is SGHAT and CDR2 FQNNGV.